One and the same sample provided the 9 T cell receptor beta chains below, sequenced in a study of a mutant IDH1 vaccine in newly diagnosed glioma. Time point described: week 5, during vaccination. Doses comprised 300 ug of mutant IDH1 20-mer peptide each, plus topical imiquimod. Here immunoSEQ multiplex PCR was the method, and the copy in TCRdb shows in-frame clones only, minus some. The table includes 52,000 or so clones, around 82% detected once. Their cognate antigens are unknown. Here the sequenced sample was PBMCs, taken from a glioma patient whose treatment included an IDH1 peptide vaccine. These receptors originate from a woman under 30 with glioma. Some clones in this sample may be carry-over from other donors' samples.

The table lists this clone with a count of one. The J gene is TRBJ1-1, the V gene TRBV7-6; D unclear. Trimming left V 5 bases short and J 4 bases short, with 23 bases between. Germline V gene data show CDR1 as SGHVS and CDR2 as FNYEAQ. The CDR3 is 17 residues long. The CDR3 nucleotides read TGTGCCAGCAGCCCCACCTTAGTTGGGCCCCTTGGCACTGAAGCTTTCTTT. This sequence encodes CASSPTLVGPLGTEAFF.

The chain is built from TRBV27 and TRBJ2-7; possibly TRBD1 or TRBD2 for D (5 bases each). Germline V gene sequence: CDR1 MNHEY, CDR2 SMNVEV (reference sequence). The CDR3 loop spans 14 amino acids. V shed 6 bases and J shed 3 bases, with 15 bases lying between them. CDR3 in amino acids: CASRLPGPYYEQYF. The CDR3 DNA sequence: TGTGCCAGCAGACTCCCGGGACCTTACTACGAGCAGTACTTC.

CDR3 sequence (DNA): TGCGCCAGCAGTCAATTTCGGACAGGACCAAATCAGCCCCAGCATTTT. Amino acids: CASSQFRTGPNQPQHF. The chain couples TRBV23-1 to TRBJ1-5, with 7 bases that match TRBD1. TRBV23-1 is an open reading frame, and its role is uncertain. This CDR3 has 16 residues. V shed 1 base, J shed 4 bases, and the junction held 7 bases outside the gene matches.

The chain employs TRBV12-5 and TRBJ1-5; TRBD1 is a possible D gene (5 bases). Germline lookup yields CDR1 LGHNT and CDR2 FRNRAP. The CDR3 contains 13 residues. Trimming shortened V by 3 bases and J by 7 bases, and 10 bases separated the two germline ends. CDR3 amino acids: CASGLTRGQPQHF. The DNA of the CDR3 is TGTGCTAGTGGTTTAACCCGGGGGCAGCCCCAGCATTTT.

This clone was counted once. The rearrangement uses TRBV4-2 and TRBJ2-7; 11 nucleotides line up with TRBD2. This CDR3 has 16 amino acids. Germline trimming cut 1 base from V and 2 bases from J; bases unmatched to any gene: 4. The germline V gene has CDR1 LGHNA and CDR2 YNFKEQ. The CDR3 DNA is TGTGCCAGCAGCCAAGGACTAGCGGGAATCACCTACGAGCAGTACTTC. Translated, it gives CASSQGLAGITYEQYF.

The rearrangement uses TRBV18 and TRBJ2-1, with TRBD1 identical over 12 bases. The CDR3 sequence is 14 residues long. V lost 7 bases and J lost 12; bases outside the gene matches: 10. CDR1 KGHSH and CDR2 LQKENI come from the germline V gene. The DNA for the CDR3 is TGTGCCAGCTTCCTAGGGGACAGGGGGCGTCCGCAGTTCTTC. This translates into CASFLGDRGRPQFF.

J is TRBJ1-5 and V is TRBV19; D gene unclear. This CDR3 spans 12 amino acids. Trimming took 2 bases from V and 4 from J, leaving 3 bases between them. Germline V CDR1 and CDR2: LNHDA, SQIVND (reference sequence). CDR3 nucleotide sequence: TGTGCCAGTAGTATAAAAAATCAGCCCCAGCATTTT. The encoded protein is CASSIKNQPQHF.

The rearrangement uses TRBV10-1 and TRBJ2-7; D is possibly TRBD1 (5 bases). This CDR3 is built from 13 residues. The germline CDR1 and CDR2 sequences are WNHNN and SYGVQD (reference sequence). Trimming shortened V by 3 bases and J by 2 bases, and 8 bases separated the two germline ends. The CDR3 sequence: CASSDDSTYEQYF. CDR3 DNA sequence: TGCGCCAGCAGTGACGACAGTACCTACGAGCAGTACTTC.

CDR3 sequence: CASSSTGSDYGYTF. CDR3 in DNA: TGTGCCAGCAGCTCCACAGGGTCGGACTATGGCTACACCTTC. The gene calls are TRBV4-2 and TRBJ1-2, with a possible D match to TRBD1 (6 bases). Looked up from germline, CDR1 is LGHNA and CDR2 is YNFKEQ. The CDR3 is 14 amino acids. V shed 5 bases and J shed 3 bases, with 13 bases lying between them.